This T cell receptor beta chain was sequenced during a study of CD8 T cells in ankylosing spondylitis (dated by TCRdb to 2015 to 2018). For the study in its entirety: The study profiled T cell receptor beta repertoires in healthy donors and ankylosing spondylitis patients to find disease-linked TCR variants. The full study cohort was made up of about 24 ankylosing spondylitis patients and 108 healthy donors. Samples of peripheral blood were taken, and for ankylosing spondylitis patients, synovial fluid was collected as well. The study at large found these results: In peripheral blood, the disease-linked clones were found at relatively low frequencies and had a CD8+ phenotype. Blood from ankylosing spondylitis patients appeared to be characterized by a TCR beta motif composed of under 10 highly homologous amino acid variants. Some motif variants were previously reported in synovial fluid and blood of reactive arthritis patients, suggesting common disease-initiation mechanisms. The disease-linked clones were reported as significantly enriched in matched synovial fluid samples from ankylosing spondylitis patients.

Details on this clonotype: Which antigen it targets is not known. No qualities accompany the bases; no much larger clone lies one base away.

From cysteine to phenylalanine, the CDR3 is 15 amino acids long. Left in the record is the CDR3 DNA by itself, 45 bases read in frame from the first base. The germline V gene gives CDR1 as SGHVS and CDR2 as FQNEAQ. V and J lose 2 bases and 2 bases, and a span of 13 bases separates them. The sequencing machine was an Illumina HiSeq 2500. Quantitative 5'-RACE with molecular barcodes was the method used to prepare the TCR beta libraries. The published analysis was carried out like this. Disease-linked TCR variants were identified with a new computational method built on a probabilistic model of VDJ rearrangement. TCRdb reprocessing: public reads trimmed at Q25 with fastp, clones called with MiXCR, in-frame beta chains kept. Records with the same CDR3 protein are collapsed into one entry carrying the most frequent genes and DNA. The V and J calls reflect TCRdb's pipeline rather than the authors' work. In this sample the table shows fewer than 400,000 distinct CDR3 sequences, 6.5% to 10% of which occur a single time. Jointly, the top ten make up about 14% of the sample.

Source material: blood, either unsorted or a sorted T cell fraction (not recorded which). The V and J genes are TRBV7-8 and TRBJ2-7, and TRBD1 may be the D gene, going by 5 matching bases. The source is a male donor with ankylosing spondylitis. At the DNA level, the sequence is TGTGCCAGCAGCTTATACGGCAGGGCCACCTACGAGCAGTACTTC. It translates to CASSLYGRATYEQYF.